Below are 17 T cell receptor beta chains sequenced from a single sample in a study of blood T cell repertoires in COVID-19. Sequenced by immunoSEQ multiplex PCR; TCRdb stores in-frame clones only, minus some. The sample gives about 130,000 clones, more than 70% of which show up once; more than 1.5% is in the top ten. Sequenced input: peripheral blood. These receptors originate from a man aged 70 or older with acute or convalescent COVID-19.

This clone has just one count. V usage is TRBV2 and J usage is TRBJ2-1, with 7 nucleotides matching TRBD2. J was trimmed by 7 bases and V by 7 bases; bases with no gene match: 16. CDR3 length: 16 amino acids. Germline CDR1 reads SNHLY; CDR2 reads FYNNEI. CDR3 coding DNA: TGTGCCAGCATGCCCTCCGGGGGGAAAAAAGAGAATGAGCAGTTCTTC. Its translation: CASMPSGGKKENEQFF.

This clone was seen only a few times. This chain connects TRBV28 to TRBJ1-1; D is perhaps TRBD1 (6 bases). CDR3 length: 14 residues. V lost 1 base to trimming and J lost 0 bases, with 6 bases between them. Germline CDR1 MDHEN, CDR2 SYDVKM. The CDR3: CASSLYRVNTEAFF. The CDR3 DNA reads TGTGCCAGCAGTTTATACAGGGTGAACACTGAAGCTTTCTTT.

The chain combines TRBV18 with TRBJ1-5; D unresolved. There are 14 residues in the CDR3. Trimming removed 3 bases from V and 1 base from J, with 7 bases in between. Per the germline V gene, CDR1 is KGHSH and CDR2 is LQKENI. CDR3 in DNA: TGTGCCAGCTCACCGGGCAGGAGCAATCAGCCCCAGCATTTT. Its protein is CASSPGRSNQPQHF.

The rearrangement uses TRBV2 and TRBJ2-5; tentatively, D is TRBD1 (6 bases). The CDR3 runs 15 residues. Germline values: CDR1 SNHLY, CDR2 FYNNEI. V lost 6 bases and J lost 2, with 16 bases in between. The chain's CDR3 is CASRKGQTGQETQYF. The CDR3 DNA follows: TGTGCCAGCAGGAAGGGTCAGACAGGACAAGAGACCCAGTACTTC.

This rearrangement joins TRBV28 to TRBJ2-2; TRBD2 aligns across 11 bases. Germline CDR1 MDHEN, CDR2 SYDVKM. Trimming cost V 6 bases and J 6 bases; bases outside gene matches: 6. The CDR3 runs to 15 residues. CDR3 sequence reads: CASRRTSGGAGELFF. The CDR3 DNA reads TGTGCCAGCAGACGTACTAGCGGGGGTGCCGGGGAGCTGTTTTTT.

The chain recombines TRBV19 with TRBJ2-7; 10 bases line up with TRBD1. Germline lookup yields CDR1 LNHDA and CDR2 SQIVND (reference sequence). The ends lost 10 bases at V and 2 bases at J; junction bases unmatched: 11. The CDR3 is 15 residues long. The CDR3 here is CATRDLGQGTYEQYF. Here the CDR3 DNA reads TGTGCCACCCGAGACCTGGGACAGGGGACCTACGAGCAGTACTTC.

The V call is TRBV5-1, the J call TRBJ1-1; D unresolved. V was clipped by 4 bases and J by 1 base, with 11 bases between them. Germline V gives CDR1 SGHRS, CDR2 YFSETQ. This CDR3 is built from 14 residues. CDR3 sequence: CASSPSAGNTEAFF. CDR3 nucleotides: TGCGCCAGCAGCCCGTCTGCAGGGAACACTGAAGCTTTCTTT.

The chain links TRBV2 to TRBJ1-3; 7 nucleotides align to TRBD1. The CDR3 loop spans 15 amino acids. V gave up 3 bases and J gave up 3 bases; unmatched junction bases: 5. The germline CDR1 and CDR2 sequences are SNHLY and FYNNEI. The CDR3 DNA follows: TGTGCCAGCAGTGAGGGACAGTGGAATGGAAACACCATATATTTT. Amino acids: CASSEGQWNGNTIYF.

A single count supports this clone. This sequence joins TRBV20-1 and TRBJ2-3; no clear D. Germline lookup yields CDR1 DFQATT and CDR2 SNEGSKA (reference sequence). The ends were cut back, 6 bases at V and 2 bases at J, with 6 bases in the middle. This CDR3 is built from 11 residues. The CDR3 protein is CSASYTDTQYF. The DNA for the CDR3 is TGCAGTGCGAGTTACACAGATACGCAGTATTTT.

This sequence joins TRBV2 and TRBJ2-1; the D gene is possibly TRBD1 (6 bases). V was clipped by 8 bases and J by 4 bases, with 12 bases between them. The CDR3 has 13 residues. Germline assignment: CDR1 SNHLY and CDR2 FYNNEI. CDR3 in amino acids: CASLAGVYNEQFF. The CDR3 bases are TGTGCCAGCTTGGCAGGGGTTTACAATGAGCAGTTCTTC.

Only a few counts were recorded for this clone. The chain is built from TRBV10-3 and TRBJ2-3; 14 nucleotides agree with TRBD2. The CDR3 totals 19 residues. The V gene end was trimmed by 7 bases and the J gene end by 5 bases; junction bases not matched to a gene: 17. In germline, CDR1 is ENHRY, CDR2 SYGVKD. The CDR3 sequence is CAIKRTSGGSAPIGDTQYF. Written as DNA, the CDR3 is TGTGCCATCAAAAGGACTAGCGGGGGGTCCGCCCCGATCGGAGATACGCAGTATTTT.

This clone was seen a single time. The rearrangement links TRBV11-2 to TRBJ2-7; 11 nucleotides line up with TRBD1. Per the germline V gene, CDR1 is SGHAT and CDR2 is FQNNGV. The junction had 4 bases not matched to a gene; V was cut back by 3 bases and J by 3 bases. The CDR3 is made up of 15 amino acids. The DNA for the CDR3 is TGTGCCAGCAGCTTGGACAGGGGGCTCTTCTACGAGCAGTACTTC. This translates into CASSLDRGLFYEQYF.

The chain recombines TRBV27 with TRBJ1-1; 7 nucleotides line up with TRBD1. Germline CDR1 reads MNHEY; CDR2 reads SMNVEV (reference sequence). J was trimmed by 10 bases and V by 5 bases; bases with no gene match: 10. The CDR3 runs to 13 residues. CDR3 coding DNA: TGTGCCAGCAGTCCAACAGGGGAGGTCGGAGCTTTCTTT. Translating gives CASSPTGEVGAFF.

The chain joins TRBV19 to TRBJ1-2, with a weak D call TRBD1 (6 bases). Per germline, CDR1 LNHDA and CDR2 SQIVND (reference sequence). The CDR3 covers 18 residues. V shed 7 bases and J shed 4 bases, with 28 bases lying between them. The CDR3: CASTPSGQWPGAFYGYTF. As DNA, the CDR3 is TGTGCCAGTACCCCCTCCGGTCAATGGCCAGGGGCCTTCTATGGCTACACCTTC. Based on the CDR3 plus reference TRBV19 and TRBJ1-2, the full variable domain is DGGITQSPKYLFRKEGQNVTLSCEQNLNHDAMYWYRQDPGQGLRLIYYSQIVNDFQKGDIAEGYSVSREKKESFPLTVTSAQKNPTAFYLCASTPSGQWPGAFYGYTFGSGTRLTVV.

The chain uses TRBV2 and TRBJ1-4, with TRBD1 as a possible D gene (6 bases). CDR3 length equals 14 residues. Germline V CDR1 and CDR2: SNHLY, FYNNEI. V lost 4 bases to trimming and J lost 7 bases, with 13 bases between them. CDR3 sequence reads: CASSGRTVGEKLFF. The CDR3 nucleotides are TGTGCCAGCAGTGGACGGACAGTAGGTGAAAAACTGTTTTTT.

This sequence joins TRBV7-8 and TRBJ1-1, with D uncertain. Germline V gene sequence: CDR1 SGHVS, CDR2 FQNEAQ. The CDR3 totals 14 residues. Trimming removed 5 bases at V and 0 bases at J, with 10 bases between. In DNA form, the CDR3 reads TGTGCCAGCAGCGCCACACCGATGAACACTGAAGCTTTCTTT. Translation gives CASSATPMNTEAFF.

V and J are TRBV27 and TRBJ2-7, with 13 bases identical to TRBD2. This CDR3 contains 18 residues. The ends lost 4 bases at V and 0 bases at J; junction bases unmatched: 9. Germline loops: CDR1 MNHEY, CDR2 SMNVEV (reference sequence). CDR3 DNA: TGTGCCAGCAGTTCCCGACTAGCGGGGGGCCCTTACTCCTACGAGCAGTACTTC. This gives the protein CASSSRLAGGPYSYEQYF.